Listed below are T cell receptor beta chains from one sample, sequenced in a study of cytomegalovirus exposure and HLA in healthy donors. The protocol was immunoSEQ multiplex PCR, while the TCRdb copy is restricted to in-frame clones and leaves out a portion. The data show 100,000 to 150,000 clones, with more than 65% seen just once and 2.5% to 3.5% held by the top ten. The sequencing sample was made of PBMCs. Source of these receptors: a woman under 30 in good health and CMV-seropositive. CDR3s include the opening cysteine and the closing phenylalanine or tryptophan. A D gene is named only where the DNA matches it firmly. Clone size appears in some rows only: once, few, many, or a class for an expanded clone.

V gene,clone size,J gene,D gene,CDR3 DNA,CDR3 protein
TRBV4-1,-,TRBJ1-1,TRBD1,TGCGCCAGCAGGCAACTATACAGGGGTTACACTGAAGCTTTCTTT,CASRQLYRGYTEAFF
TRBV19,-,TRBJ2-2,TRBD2,TGTGCCAGTAGTCCGGGACTAACTAGCGGGGAGCTGTTTTTT,CASSPGLTSGELFF
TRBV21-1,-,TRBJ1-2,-,TGTGCCAGCAGCAAAGAGGGAGAGGGTATCGGGGAGAGCTACACCTTC,CASSKEGEGIGESYTF
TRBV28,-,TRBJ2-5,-,TGTGCCCCCCTATTCTTTCTGGAGACCCAGTACTTC,CAPLFFLETQYF
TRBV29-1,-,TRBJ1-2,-,TGCAGCGTTGAAGCTGAGGGTTATGGCTACACCTTC,CSVEAEGYGYTF
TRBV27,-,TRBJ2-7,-,TGTGCCAGCAGTTCCAACGGGGGCTACGAGCAGTACTTC,CASSSNGGYEQYF
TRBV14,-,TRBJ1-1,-,TGTGCCAGCAGCCTCTCCCGAGGCACTGAAGCTTTCTTT,CASSLSRGTEAFF
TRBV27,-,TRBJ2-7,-,TGTGCCAGCAGTTTATCGCGCGTCCCAGGGATGGACGAGCAGTACTTC,CASSLSRVPGMDEQYF
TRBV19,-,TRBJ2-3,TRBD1,TGTGCCAGTAAGGACAGGGCCACAGATACGCAGTATTTT,CASKDRATDTQYF
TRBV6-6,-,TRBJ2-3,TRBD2,TGTGCCAGCAGGGGGGAGGGCAGCACAGATACGCAGTATTTT,CASRGEGSTDTQYF
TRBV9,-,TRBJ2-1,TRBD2,TGTGCCAGCAGCGTAGGCGGGGGTCCCTACAATGAGCAGTTCTTC,CASSVGGGPYNEQFF
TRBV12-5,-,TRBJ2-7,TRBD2,TGTGCTAGTGGTTTGGTGATCAGCGGGGGGGCCTGCGAGCAGTACTTC,CASGLVISGGACEQYF
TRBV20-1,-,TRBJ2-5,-,TGCAGTGCTAGAGCCTTAGAGACCCAGTACTTC,CSARALETQYF
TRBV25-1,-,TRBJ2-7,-,TGTGCCAGCAGCCCGACAGGTTCCTACGAGCAGTACTTC,CASSPTGSYEQYF
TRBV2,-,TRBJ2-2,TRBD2,TGTGCCTGCCGACTAGCGGACACTAACACCGGGGAGCTGTTTTTT,CACRLADTNTGELFF
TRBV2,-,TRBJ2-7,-,TGTGCCAGCATGGCAGGATTCTACGAGCAGTACTTC,CASMAGFYEQYF
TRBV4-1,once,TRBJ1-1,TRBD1,TGCGCCAGCAGCCATGGACAGGGTCGGGGGTTGAACACTGAAGCTTTCTTT,CASSHGQGRGLNTEAFF
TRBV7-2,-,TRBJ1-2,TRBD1,TGTGCCAGCAACGACATTGGGGACAGGGGTGACTATGGCTACACCTTC,CASNDIGDRGDYGYTF
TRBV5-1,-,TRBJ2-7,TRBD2,TGCGCCAGCAGCTTGGAGCGGGGGCGGGAGCAGTACTTC,CASSLERGREQYF
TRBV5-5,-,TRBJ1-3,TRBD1,TGTGCCAGCAGCTCGGACAGGGGGATGGACACCATATATTTT,CASSSDRGMDTIYF
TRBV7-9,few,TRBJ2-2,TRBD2,TGTGCCAGCAGCCGCCGACTAGCGGGGGGGAACACCGGGGAGCTGTTTTTT,CASSRRLAGGNTGELFF
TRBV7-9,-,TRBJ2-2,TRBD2,TGTGCCAGCAGCAAAAGCGGGACCCCGAACACCGGGGAGCTGTTTTTT,CASSKSGTPNTGELFF
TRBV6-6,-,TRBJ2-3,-,TGTGCCAGCAGTCTGACTAACGCGGGTCCAGATACGCAGTATTTT,CASSLTNAGPDTQYF
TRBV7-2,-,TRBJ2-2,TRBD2,TGTGCCAGCAGCTTAGGCCTAGCGGGGGGTTACACCGGGGAGCTGTTTTTT,CASSLGLAGGYTGELFF
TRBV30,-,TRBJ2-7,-,TGTGCCTGGAGCCGGGGTGGTTACGAGCAGTACTTC,CAWSRGGYEQYF
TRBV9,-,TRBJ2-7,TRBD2,TGTGCCAGCAGCGAGAGCGGGGGCCCGACCTACGAGCAGTACTTC,CASSESGGPTYEQYF
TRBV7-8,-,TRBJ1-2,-,TGTGCCAGCAGCTTAGAGGCGGGAAACTATGGCTACACCTTC,CASSLEAGNYGYTF
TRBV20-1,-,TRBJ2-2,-,TGCAGTGCTCCCCGGTTCGGGGAGCTGTTTTTT,CSAPRFGELFF